Following are 12 T cell receptor beta chains from one sample sequenced in a study of T cell repertoires in cytomegalovirus infection. TCRdb re-derived calls from the reads in MiXCR, one entry per CDR3 protein. The sample holds about 360,000 distinct CDR3 sequences, around a sixth seen once. Sequencing was done on a sample of PBMCs. All receptors come from a human donor in good health (CMV status not recorded). Some clones in this sample may be carry-over from other donors' samples.

This clonotype was seen at least ten times. The chain recombines TRBV7-9 with TRBJ2-7; D remains unclear. Trimming shortened V by 2 bases and J by 6 bases, and 14 bases separated the two germline ends. Per germline, CDR1 SEHNR and CDR2 FQNEAQ (reference sequence). The CDR3 contains 14 residues. Here the CDR3 DNA reads TGTGCCAGCAGCTTAACCAGCCGCCCATCCGAGCAGTACTTC. Translating it yields CASSLTSRPSEQYF.

This clonotype was detected ten times or more. Here the CDR3 DNA reads TGTGCCAGCGGCGGGGGGCCCGAGCAGTACTTC. Amino acid sequence: CASGGGPEQYF. This chain joins TRBV12-3 or TRBV12-4 and TRBJ2-7; 8 bases map to TRBD2. Trimming cost V 8 bases and J 6 bases; bases outside gene matches: 3. The CDR3 is made up of 11 amino acids.

This clonotype was found a few times. The rearrangement links TRBV20-1 to TRBJ1-3, with D tentatively TRBD1 (6 bases). Germline V gives CDR1 DFQATT, CDR2 SNEGSKA (reference sequence). V was pared by 3 bases and J by 4 bases, with 13 bases between. The CDR3 sequence is 14 residues long. The CDR3 loop reads CSASVQGVGNTIYF. CDR3 sequence (DNA): TGCAGTGCTAGCGTACAGGGAGTCGGAAACACCATATATTTT.

This chain links TRBV29-1 with TRBJ2-2, with 10 bases identical to TRBD2. V lost 5 bases and J lost 2; bases outside the gene matches: 8. The CDR3 sequence is 16 residues long. Germline loops: CDR1 SQVTM, CDR2 ANQGSEA. The CDR3: CSVPNLAGVNTGELFF. The CDR3 region has the DNA TGCAGCGTTCCGAACCTAGCGGGAGTTAACACCGGGGAGCTGTTTTTT.

This clonotype was seen repeatedly, ten times or more. V is TRBV7-2 and J is TRBJ2-3; the D is unclear. V lost 2 bases and J lost 3, with 0 bases in between. From germline, CDR1 is SGHTA and CDR2 FQGNSA. This CDR3 has 11 residues. The CDR3 loop is CASSLTDTQYF. CDR3 sequence (DNA): TGTGCCAGCAGCTTAACAGATACGCAGTATTTT.

The table lists this clonotype with many counts. V and J are TRBV7-2 and TRBJ2-7; unclear D gene. Trimming left V 5 bases short and J 3 bases short, with 8 bases between. The CDR3 is made up of 12 amino acids. Looked up from germline, CDR1 is SGHTA and CDR2 is FQGNSA. As DNA, the CDR3 is TGTGCCAGCAGCGACTCTCGCTACGAGCAGTACTTC. Amino acids: CASSDSRYEQYF.

This clonotype was seen a handful of times. The chain recombines TRBV5-1 with TRBJ1-6, with D perhaps matching TRBD1 (6 bases). Germline V gene lookup returns CDR1 SGHRS and CDR2 YFSETQ. V dropped 4 bases and J dropped 10 bases, with 15 bases sitting between them. The CDR3 contains 14 residues. For the CDR3, the DNA is TGCGCCAGCAGCGGGGACAATGGGGGATCACCCCTCCACTTT. The encoded protein is CASSGDNGGSPLHF. The full variable domain, in which reference TRBV5-1 and TRBJ1-6 provide the parts outside the CDR3, is KAGVTQTPRYLIKTRGQQVTLSCSPISGHRSVSWYQQTPGQGLQFLFEYFSETQRNKGNFPGRFSGRQFSNSRSEMNVSTLELGDSALYLCASSGDNGGSPLHFGNGTRLTVT.

This clonotype has a count of ten or more. The chain links TRBV7-2 to TRBJ2-1; D not certain. Germline V CDR1 and CDR2: SGHTA, FQGNSA. The CDR3 is 16 residues long. Trimming cost V 3 bases and J 1 base, with 13 bases left between them. CDR3 sequence: CASSLRYLTSYNEQFF. The CDR3 nucleotides read TGTGCCAGCAGCTTGAGGTATCTGACTTCCTACAATGAGCAGTTCTTC.

This chain connects TRBV7-9 to TRBJ2-1; no reliable D call. The length of the CDR3 is 14 residues. V lost 0 bases and J lost 10, with 13 bases in between. Germline loops: CDR1 SEHNR, CDR2 FQNEAQ (reference sequence). The CDR3 DNA is TGTGCCAGCAGCTTAGCGATCGGTCCACAGGAGCAGTTCTTC. Protein sequence: CASSLAIGPQEQFF.

This clonotype was picked up a small number of times. The CDR3 is CASSYGYDVYEQYF. The CDR3 DNA reads TGTGCCAGCAGTTACGGGTACGATGTGTACGAGCAGTACTTC. V is TRBV6-2 or TRBV6-3 and J is TRBJ2-7; D is uncertain. Germline loops: CDR1 MNHEY, CDR2 SVGEGT. The CDR3 is 14 amino acids. V was cut by 2 bases and J by 4 bases, with 12 bases left in between.

The J gene is TRBJ2-7, the V gene TRBV20-1; D possibly uses TRBD1 or TRBD2 (5 bases each). Germline V gene sequence: CDR1 DFQATT, CDR2 SNEGSKA (reference sequence). The CDR3 is 13 residues long. Trimming pared 4 bases from V and 2 bases from J, leaving 12 bases between. The CDR3 nucleotides read TGCAGTGCTAATTTGCAGGGAGCCTACGAGCAGTACTTC. Translation: CSANLQGAYEQYF.

The CDR3 reads CASSLAPAGQTYEQYF. DNA for the CDR3: TGTGCCAGCAGCTTAGCTCCAGCGGGGCAAACCTACGAGCAGTACTTC. The genes are TRBV7-2 and TRBJ2-7, with TRBD2 matching 7 bases. CDR3 length: 16 residues. V trimming: 0 bases; J trimming: 2 bases; junction bases outside the gene matches: 7. Germline V gene sequence: CDR1 SGHTA, CDR2 FQGNSA. Full variable domain (outside the CDR3, taken from reference TRBV7-2 and TRBJ2-7): GAGVSQSPSNKVTEKGKDVELRCDPISGHTALYWYRQSLGQGLEFLIYFQGNSAPDKSGLPSDRFSAERTGGSVSTLTIQRTQQEDSAVYLCASSLAPAGQTYEQYFGPGTRLTVT.